Below, one T cell receptor beta chain is given with its context. Its antigen is currently unknown. The repertoire was sequenced with immunoSEQ multiplex PCR; TCRdb's copy has only in-frame clones and lacks some. The sample has over 50,000 clones; more than 75% are singletons. The sample is drawn from a study of T cell responses to AZD1222 COVID-19 vaccine. Study results and caveats: Researchers took repertoire samples only after the peak T cell response had come. A mostly white British donor set with more females was recruited, and clonal diversity was possibly underestimated. Breadth and depth of Spike-specific TCRs rose after two AZD1222 doses.

V dropped 1 base and J dropped 1 base, with 11 bases sitting between them. The germline V gene encodes CDR1 SGHAT and CDR2 FQNNGV. The CDR3 consists of 15 residues. Sample: peripheral blood, taken 28 days after the second AZD1222 dose. The chain employs TRBV11-2 and TRBJ2-7; D gene uncertain. The TCR sequence derives from an adult who received the AZD1222 COVID-19 vaccine. DNA for the CDR3: TGTGCCAGCAGCTTAGGCCCCGATGGGTCCTACGAGCAGTACTTC. It encodes CASSLGPDGSYEQYF.